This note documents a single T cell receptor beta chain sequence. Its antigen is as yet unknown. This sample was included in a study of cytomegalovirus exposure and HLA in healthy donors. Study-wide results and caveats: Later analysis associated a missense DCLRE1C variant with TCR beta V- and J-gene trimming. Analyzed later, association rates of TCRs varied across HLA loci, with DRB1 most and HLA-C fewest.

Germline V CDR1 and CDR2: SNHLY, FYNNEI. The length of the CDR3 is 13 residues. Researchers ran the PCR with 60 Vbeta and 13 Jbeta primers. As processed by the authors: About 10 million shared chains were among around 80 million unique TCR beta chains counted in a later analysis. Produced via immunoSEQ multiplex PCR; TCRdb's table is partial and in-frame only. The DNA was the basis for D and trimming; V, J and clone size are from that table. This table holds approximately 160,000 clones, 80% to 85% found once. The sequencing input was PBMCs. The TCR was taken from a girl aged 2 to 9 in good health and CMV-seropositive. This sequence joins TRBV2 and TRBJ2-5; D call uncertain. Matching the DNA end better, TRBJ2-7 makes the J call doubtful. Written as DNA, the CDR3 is TGTGCCAGCATGTGGCGGATCCCCTACGAGCAGTACTTC. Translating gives CASMWRIPYEQYF.